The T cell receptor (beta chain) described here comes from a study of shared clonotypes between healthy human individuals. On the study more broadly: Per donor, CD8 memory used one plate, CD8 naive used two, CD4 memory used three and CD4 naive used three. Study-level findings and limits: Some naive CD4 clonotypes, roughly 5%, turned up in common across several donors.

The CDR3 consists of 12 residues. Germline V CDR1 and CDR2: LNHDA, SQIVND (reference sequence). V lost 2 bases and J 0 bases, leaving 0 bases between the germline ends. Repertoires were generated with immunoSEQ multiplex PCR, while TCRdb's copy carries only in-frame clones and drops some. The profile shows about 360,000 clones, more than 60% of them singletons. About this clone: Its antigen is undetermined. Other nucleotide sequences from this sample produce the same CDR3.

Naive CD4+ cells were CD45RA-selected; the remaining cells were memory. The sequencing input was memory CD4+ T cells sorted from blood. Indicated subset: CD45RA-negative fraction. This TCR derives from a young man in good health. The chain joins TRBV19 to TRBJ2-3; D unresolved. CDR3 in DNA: TGTGCCAGTAGTATAAGCACAGATACGCAGTATTTT. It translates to CASSISTDTQYF.